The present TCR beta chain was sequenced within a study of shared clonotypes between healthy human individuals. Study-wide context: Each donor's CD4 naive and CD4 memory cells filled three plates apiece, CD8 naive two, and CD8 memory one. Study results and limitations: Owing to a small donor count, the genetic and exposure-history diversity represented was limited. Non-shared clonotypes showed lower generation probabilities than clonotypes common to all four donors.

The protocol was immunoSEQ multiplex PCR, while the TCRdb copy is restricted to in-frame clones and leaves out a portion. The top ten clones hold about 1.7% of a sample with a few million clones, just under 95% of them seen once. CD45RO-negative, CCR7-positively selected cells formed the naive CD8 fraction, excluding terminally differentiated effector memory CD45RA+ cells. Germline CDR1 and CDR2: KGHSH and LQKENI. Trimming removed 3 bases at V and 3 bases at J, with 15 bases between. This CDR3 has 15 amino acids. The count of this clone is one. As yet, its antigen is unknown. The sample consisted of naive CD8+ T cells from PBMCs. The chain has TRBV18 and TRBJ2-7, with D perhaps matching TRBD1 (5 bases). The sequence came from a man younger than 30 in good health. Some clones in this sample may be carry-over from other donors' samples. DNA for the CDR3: TGTGCCAGCTCACCTGCGGACAAGGGATACTACGAGCAGTACTTC. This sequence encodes CASSPADKGYYEQYF.